This T cell receptor (beta chain) was captured by sequencing in a study of blood T cells in healthy people across ages (dated by TCRdb to between 2014 and 2017). At the level of the whole study: In model experiments, template switching captured about one uniquely barcoded TCR beta cDNA molecule for every two T cells. To track age-related changes in TCR beta repertoire diversity, the study relied on deep sequencing normalized with unique cDNA molecular identifiers. The donors were divided into four age groups: young (average around 17 years), middle-aged (approximately 39), aged (about 62) and long-lived (about 79). Donors of different ages were randomly distributed across sequencing lanes to avoid experimental bias. The study analyzed two additional independent replicas of 1 million unique cDNA reads from the same blood draw for two donors, one aged 18 to 29 and one aged 80 or older.

The junction carries 8 bases between V and J, which are trimmed by 2 bases and 4 bases respectively. Spanning cysteine to phenylalanine, the CDR3 consists of 13 amino acids. Only the CDR3 region is kept as DNA, spanning 39 bases read in frame from base 1. Sequences SSHAT (CDR1) and FNYEAQ (CDR2) are obtained from the germline V gene (reference sequence). Systemically healthy Caucasian individuals from Russia, about 38 in total and aged roughly 6 to 100 years, were included as donors. Ten milliliters of peripheral blood were drawn from each donor into EDTA-treated Vacutainer tubes. Ficoll-Paque density-gradient centrifugation was used to isolate PBMCs, with at least 6.5 million obtained per sample. Trizol reagent was used to extract total RNA from the PBMCs, yielding at least 6 micrograms per sample. For every donor, flow cytometry on a PBMC aliquot measured the percentage of naive CD45RAhigh/CD27high T cells.

Findings and caveats that apply to the study as a whole: As age increased, observed TCR beta diversity per million T cells dropped in a roughly linear way, and a significant reduction was already evident by age 40. Because the CMV infection status of the donors was unknown, age-related changes in expanded clonotypes may potentially have been confounded. Because profiling used bulk unsorted PBMCs, naive and antigen-experienced compartments could not be compared conclusively. The percentage of naive T cells measured by flow cytometry correlated strongly with observed TCR beta diversity. Compared with the aged group, the long-lived group had more naive CD4+ T cells, fewer expanded clones and increased TCR diversity, suggesting age selection. Estimates of total diversity from one million sequenced T cells were regarded as lower bounds and underestimates.

Library method: 5' RACE. Sequencing was carried out with an Illumina HiSeq 2500. A second about 7 to 11 cycle PCR used a sample-barcoded 5' primer and a J-beta primer mix. A template-switch 5' adaptor carrying 12 random nucleotides introduced a unique molecular identifier onto each TCR beta cDNA molecule. Each sample yielded at least 2.5 million CDR3-containing paired-end reads. First-strand cDNA synthesis was performed from all RNA using the Mint cDNA synthesis kit, with priming by a TRBC-specific oligonucleotide. Following uracil-DNA glycosylase treatment, a first 18-cycle PCR with universal primers M1SS and BC2_uni_R was performed on all cDNA. The paper's data handling went like this. Normalization of each sample was performed by random selection of 1 million high-quality reads, each carrying a distinct molecular identifier. Reads with shared molecular identifiers were discarded instead of being binned into consensus sequences. MiTCR, set to a Q25 quality threshold and the strictest error-elimination algorithm, was used for CDR3 identification, clonotype clustering and error correction. Lower-bound total TCR beta diversity was estimated with a nonparametric unseen species model using Euler transformation. Using fastp trimming at Q25 and MiXCR clonotype assembly, TCRdb reanalyzed the public sequencing data and kept in-frame beta chains. Each record represents a unique CDR3 protein, reported with the most common genes and DNA among its rows. These V and J calls originate from TCRdb's pipeline instead of the authors' own analysis. The sample table lists about a million distinct CDR3 sequences, just over 50% of them with a count of one. The ten largest clones add up to about 22% of the sample.

A word on this clonotype: No antigen is known for it. Base qualities are missing; no much larger clone stands one base away.

The sequenced material came from blood. This sequence uses TRBV7-7 and TRBJ1-1; no D segment can be confidently identified. The origin of this receptor is a woman aged 60-75 years in good health. The DNA reads TGTGCCAGCAGCTTAAGGTTGGCCACTGAAGCTTTCTTT. Translated, it gives CASSLRLATEAFF.